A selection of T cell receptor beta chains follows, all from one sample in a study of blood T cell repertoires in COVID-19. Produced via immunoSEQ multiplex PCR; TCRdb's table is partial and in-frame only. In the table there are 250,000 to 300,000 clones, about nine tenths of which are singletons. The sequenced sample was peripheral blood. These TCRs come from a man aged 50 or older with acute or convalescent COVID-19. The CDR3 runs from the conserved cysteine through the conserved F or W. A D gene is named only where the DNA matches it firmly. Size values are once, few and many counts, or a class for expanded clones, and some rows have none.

TGTGCCAGCAGCGTAGCTGGGGGGACCGGGGAGCTGTTTTTT	CASSVAGGTGELFF	TRBV9	NA	NA	TRBJ2-2
TGTGCCAGCAGCCCGGGGACAGGAAAACTGTTTTTT	CASSPGTGKLFF	TRBV3-1/TRBV3-2	TRBD1	NA	TRBJ1-4
TGTGCCAGCAGCTTAGCCTCTCCAGGTTTCGGTAATGAAAAACTGTTTTTT	CASSLASPGFGNEKLFF	TRBV11-2	NA	NA	TRBJ1-4
TGTGCCAGCAGCCGGACAGGGATCCAGACCCAGTACTTC	CASSRTGIQTQYF	TRBV12-3/TRBV12-4	TRBD1	NA	TRBJ2-5
TGCAGTGCTAGTGACGGCGGAGCCTATAATTCACCCCTCCACTTT	CSASDGGAYNSPLHF	TRBV20-1	NA	few	TRBJ1-6
TGTGCCAGTAGTATATACCAGGGCTACACCTTC	CASSIYQGYTF	TRBV19	NA	NA	TRBJ1-2
TGTGCCAGCTCGCTCGGGACAGGGGGGACCGGGGAGCTGTTTTTT	CASSLGTGGTGELFF	TRBV6-5	TRBD1	NA	TRBJ2-2
TGTGCCAGCAGCCTAAGAGCGGGAGCGGGGGGCGCAGATACGCAGTATTTT	CASSLRAGAGGADTQYF	TRBV9	TRBD2	NA	TRBJ2-3
TGCGCCAGCAGCGAAGGAGCAGGTTGGGGTGCGGGGCAGTACTTC	CASSEGAGWGAGQYF	TRBV5-1	NA	NA	TRBJ2-7
TGCAGCGTTTCAAACAGGGGACAAGAGACCCAGTACTTC	CSVSNRGQETQYF	TRBV29-1	TRBD1	NA	TRBJ2-5
TGTGCCAGCAGCCAAGGTCTACAGGGTTGGACTGAAGCTTTCTTT	CASSQGLQGWTEAFF	TRBV3-1/TRBV3-2	NA	NA	TRBJ1-1
TGTGCCAGCAGTTACCAGGGACAGTTCAATGAGCAGTTCTTC	CASSYQGQFNEQFF	TRBV6-5	TRBD1	NA	TRBJ2-1
TGTGCCAGCAGCTTAGCCCTTAGCACAGATACGCAGTATTTT	CASSLALSTDTQYF	TRBV11-2	NA	NA	TRBJ2-3
TGCGCCAGCAGCCAAGCTGGTAGCGGGGACGCTACCCAGTACTTC	CASSQAGSGDATQYF	TRBV4-1	TRBD2	NA	TRBJ2-5
TGCGCCAGCAGCCAAGCAGGGGCCGCAGGGGCCAACGTCCTGACTTTC	CASSQAGAAGANVLTF	TRBV4-1	NA	NA	TRBJ2-6
TGCGCCAGCAGCTTGGCGGGGTTCGCTGAAGCTTTCTTT	CASSLAGFAEAFF	TRBV5-1	NA	NA	TRBJ1-1